Following are 31 T cell receptor beta chains from one sample sequenced in a study of T cell repertoires in cytomegalovirus infection. MiXCR, run by TCRdb on the reads, gives a single entry per CDR3 protein. The sample holds 150,000 to 200,000 distinct CDR3 sequences, under 25% seen once. The specimen was PBMCs. The receptors originated from a human donor in good health (CMV status not recorded). Some clones in this sample may be carry-over from other donors' samples.

This clonotype was seen ten or more times. The chain joins TRBV7-2 to TRBJ2-2, with 7 bases matching TRBD2. This CDR3 is built from 13 residues. The J segment lost 3 bases and the V segment lost 8 bases, leaving 3 bases of the junction unmatched. In germline, CDR1 is SGHTA, CDR2 FQGNSA. In nucleotides, the CDR3 is TGTGCCAGCGGTCTAGCGGACACCGGGGAGCTGTTTTTT. This encodes CASGLADTGELFF.

This clonotype was observed a few times. CDR3 protein: CASSRTTALDRTNTEAFF. The DNA for the CDR3 is TGTGCCAGCAGTCGTACGACCGCCCTGGACAGGACAAACACTGAAGCTTTCTTT. The chain links TRBV6-2 or TRBV6-3 to TRBJ1-1, with 7 positions matching TRBD1. J was trimmed by 2 bases and V by 5 bases; bases with no gene match: 17. Germline CDR1 is MNHEY and CDR2 is SVGEGT. The CDR3 runs 18 residues.

In DNA form, the CDR3 reads TGCGCCAGCAGCTCGGTGGGCTACGAGCAGTACTTC. Translation gives CASSSVGYEQYF. The chain employs TRBV5-1 and TRBJ2-7; no definite D call. This CDR3 spans 12 amino acids. V was clipped by 3 bases and J by 3 bases, with 7 bases between them. From germline, CDR1 is SGHRS and CDR2 YFSETQ. The full variable domain, its missing parts supplied by reference TRBV5-1 and TRBJ2-7, is KAGVTQTPRYLIKTRGQQVTLSCSPISGHRSVSWYQQTPGQGLQFLFEYFSETQRNKGNFPGRFSGRQFSNSRSEMNVSTLELGDSALYLCASSSVGYEQYFGPGTRLTVT.

There are many counts of this clonotype. The chain joins TRBV7-9 to TRBJ2-1; the match to TRBD2 covers 7 bases. The germline V gene has CDR1 SEHNR and CDR2 FQNEAQ (reference sequence). This CDR3 has 15 residues. V was pared by 3 bases and J by 9 bases, with 11 bases of the junction left unmatched. CDR3 region: CASSFVGEGKSEQFF. Written as DNA, the CDR3 is TGTGCCAGCAGCTTCGTCGGGGAGGGGAAGAGTGAGCAGTTCTTC.

This clonotype was counted many times. The rearrangement joins TRBV7-9 to TRBJ2-1, with D possibly being TRBD1 or TRBD2 (5 bases each). Germline V lookup: CDR1 SEHNR, CDR2 FQNEAQ (reference sequence). This CDR3 has 15 amino acids. Trimming cost V 1 base and J 5 bases, with 12 bases left between them. DNA for the CDR3: TGTGCCAGCAGCTTAGGGGGGACGGGGAACAATGAGCAGTTCTTC. Protein product: CASSLGGTGNNEQFF.

This clonotype occurred many times. This rearrangement joins TRBV5-6 to TRBJ2-7; perhaps D is TRBD1 or TRBD2 (5 bases each). Germline CDR1 and CDR2: SGHDT and YYEEEE. This CDR3 is 14 amino acids long. Trimming cost V 3 bases and J 4 bases, with 14 bases left between them. The CDR3 DNA is TGTGCCAGCAGCTACGGGACGGGCCCTTACGAGCAGTACTTC. Its translation: CASSYGTGPYEQYF.

This clonotype has a count of ten or more. The chain employs TRBV7-6 and TRBJ2-7; no definite D call. The V gene lost 5 bases and the J gene lost 4 bases, with 12 bases spanning the gap. The CDR3 is 13 amino acids. Germline loops: CDR1 SGHVS, CDR2 FNYEAQ. DNA of the CDR3: TGTGCCAGCAGCCGAGAAGTAGGGTACGAGCAGTACTTC. It specifies CASSREVGYEQYF.

There are a few counts of this clonotype. This chain uses TRBV3-1 with TRBJ1-3; 9 bases fit TRBD1. This CDR3 comprises 15 residues. CDR1 LGHDT and CDR2 YNNKEL come from the germline V gene (reference sequence). J was trimmed by 1 base and V by 4 bases; bases with no gene match: 2. The CDR3 bases are TGTGCCAGCAGCCCACAGGGGGCATCTGGAAACACCATATATTTT. Translating it yields CASSPQGASGNTIYF.

This clonotype was observed many times. The chain couples TRBV28 to TRBJ2-7, with TRBD2 identical over 7 bases. CDR1 and CDR2 (germline): MDHEN, SYDVKM. After removal of 8 bases from V and 0 bases from J, the junction contained 7 bases not matched to a gene. This CDR3 comprises 14 residues. This CDR3 reads CASHPGGYSYEQYF. The CDR3 nucleotides read TGTGCCAGCCACCCGGGAGGTTACTCCTACGAGCAGTACTTC.

The table lists this clonotype with a few counts. The chain uses TRBV5-4 and TRBJ1-6, with TRBD1 as a possible D gene (6 bases). The CDR3 extends over 13 amino acids. Germline V CDR1 and CDR2: SGHNT, YYREEE (reference sequence). With 4 bases removed from V and 9 bases from J, the gap between germline ends came to 11 bases. The CDR3 here is CASSHTGISPLHF. The CDR3 DNA follows: TGTGCCAGCAGCCATACAGGGATTTCACCCCTCCACTTT.

Turning to this clonotype: This sequence may be a read error, since a much larger clone differs from it by one base. This chain's CDR3 is CASSYSGTDFFYEQYF. In DNA, the CDR3 is TGTGCCAGCAGTTACTCGGGGACAGACTTCTTCTACGAGCAGTACTTC. V and J are TRBV6-6 and TRBJ2-7; 7 bases fit TRBD1. In germline, CDR1 is MNHNY, CDR2 SVGAGI (reference sequence). V was pared by 0 bases and J by 3 bases, with 8 bases of the junction left unmatched. The CDR3 spans 16 residues.

In this sample, this clonotype turned up a few times. This chain uses TRBV28 with TRBJ2-1; TRBD1 matches at 10 bases. This CDR3 region has 14 residues. V shed 6 bases, J shed 4 bases, and the junction held 3 bases outside the gene matches. Per germline, CDR1 MDHEN and CDR2 SYDVKM. The CDR3 protein is CASRGQGRYNEQFF. CDR3 DNA: TGTGCCAGCAGGGGACAGGGGAGGTACAATGAGCAGTTCTTC.

This chain joins TRBV7-4 and TRBJ1-2; D ambiguous. The CDR3 sequence is 13 residues long. Per the germline V gene, CDR1 is SGHVT and CDR2 is SQSDAQ. V was cut by 5 bases and J by 6 bases, with 13 bases left in between. This chain's CDR3 is CASSAPLGDGYTF. In DNA form, the CDR3 reads TGTGCCAGCAGCGCCCCCCTTGGGGATGGCTACACCTTC.

J is TRBJ2-3 and V is TRBV7-2; D possibly corresponds to TRBD2 (6 bases). V dropped 4 bases and J dropped 4 bases, with 15 bases sitting between them. CDR3 length: 15 residues. The germline CDR1 and CDR2 sequences are SGHTA and FQGNSA. CDR3 nucleotide sequence: TGTGCCAGCAGCTGGGGACTCGCGCTACCAGATACGCAGTATTTT. This encodes CASSWGLALPDTQYF. Full variable domain (outside the CDR3, taken from reference TRBV7-2 and TRBJ2-3): GAGVSQSPSNKVTEKGKDVELRCDPISGHTALYWYRQSLGQGLEFLIYFQGNSAPDKSGLPSDRFSAERTGGSVSTLTIQRTQQEDSAVYLCASSWGLALPDTQYFGPGTRLTVL.

V gene TRBV29-1 combines with J gene TRBJ1-4, with D possibly being TRBD1 (5 bases). Trimming shortened V by 1 base and J by 8 bases, and 11 bases separated the two germline ends. The germline V gene encodes CDR1 SQVTM and CDR2 ANQGSEA. CDR3 size: 13 residues. For the CDR3, the DNA is TGCAGCGTTGAAGTCGAGGGGCGGGAAAAACTGTTTTTT. Translation gives CSVEVEGREKLFF.

Comments on this clonotype: A single base separates this from a much larger clone, so it may be a read error. This chain links TRBV2 with TRBJ1-2, with D maybe TRBD1 (5 bases). The CDR3 is 15 residues long. Germline CDR1 reads SNHLY; CDR2 reads FYNNEI. In DNA form, the CDR3 reads TGTGCCAGCAGTCCCTGGGACGGAATAAACTATCGCTACACCTTC. Its protein is CASSPWDGINYRYTF.

V is TRBV19 and J is TRBJ2-7; the match to TRBD1 covers 10 bases. Looked up from germline, CDR1 is LNHDA and CDR2 is SQIVND (reference sequence). The CDR3 is made up of 14 amino acids. Germline trimming cut 4 bases from V and 9 bases from J; bases unmatched to any gene: 9. DNA of the CDR3: TGTGCCAGTAGTACCCCGGGACAGGGGCCCGCGCAGTACTTC. It codes for CASSTPGQGPAQYF.

This clonotype turned up a few times. V gene TRBV6-1 combines with J gene TRBJ2-1, with 15 bases aligning to TRBD2. With 5 bases clipped from V and 10 bases from J, the junction kept 12 bases outside the gene matches. The germline V gene has CDR1 MNHNS and CDR2 SASEGT. This CDR3 has 17 amino acids. CDR3 bases: TGTGCCAGCAGTTCCCTGGGACTAGCGGGAGGTATTAGGGAGCAGTTCTTC. Amino acids: CASSSLGLAGGIREQFF.

This clonotype was detected a few times. The chain joins TRBV18 to TRBJ1-1; TRBD1 aligns across 7 bases. CDR1 KGHSH and CDR2 LQKENI come from the germline V gene. J lost 5 bases, V lost 4 bases, and 10 bases had no gene match. The CDR3 is 15 amino acids. The CDR3 loop is CASSLRDSLGTEAFF. As DNA, the CDR3 is TGTGCCAGCTCACTAAGGGACAGCCTTGGGACTGAAGCTTTCTTT.

This chain joins TRBV19 and TRBJ2-4, with TRBD1 matching 7 bases. CDR1 is LNHDA, CDR2 SQIVND, per germline (reference sequence). V lost 4 bases to trimming and J lost 13 bases; unmatched junction nucleotides: 7. CDR3 length: 12 residues. The CDR3 loop reads CASSTYRGAQYF. CDR3 in DNA: TGTGCCAGTAGTACCTACAGGGGAGCCCAGTACTTC. Full variable domain (outside the CDR3, taken from reference TRBV19 and TRBJ2-4): DGGITQSPKYLFRKEGQNVTLSCEQNLNHDAMYWYRQDPGQGLRLIYYSQIVNDFQKGDIAEGYSVSREKKESFPLTVTSAQKNPTAFYLCASSTYRGAQYFGAGTRLSVL.

In this sample, this clonotype turned up a few times. The rearrangement uses TRBV19 and TRBJ2-7; possibly TRBD1 for D (8 bases). Germline CDR1 reads LNHDA; CDR2 reads SQIVND (reference sequence). V was clipped by 5 bases and J by 1 base, with 21 bases between them. The CDR3 runs to 17 residues. The CDR3: CASSARSGTGRSYEQYF. The CDR3 DNA reads TGTGCCAGTAGTGCACGGAGCGGGACAGGAAGGTCCTACGAGCAGTACTTC.

The V gene is TRBV20-1, the J gene TRBJ2-1; D possibly matches TRBD1 or TRBD2 (6 bases each). CDR1 is DFQATT and CDR2 is SNEGSKA in the germline V gene (reference sequence). V dropped 4 bases and J dropped 4 bases, with 20 bases sitting between them. This CDR3 contains 16 residues. This CDR3 reads CSATRRSRGTYNEQFF. For the CDR3, the DNA is TGCAGTGCTACTAGAAGGAGTCGCGGGACATACAATGAGCAGTTCTTC.

The chain links TRBV20-1 to TRBJ2-2; D not resolved. Germline CDR1 is DFQATT and CDR2 is SNEGSKA (reference sequence). V was pared by 5 bases and J by 0 bases, with 7 bases between. The CDR3 sequence is 13 residues long. CDR3: CSARGTNTGELFF. The CDR3 nucleotides read TGCAGTGCTCGTGGGACGAACACCGGGGAGCTGTTTTTT.

About this clonotype: In this CDR3 the conserved last residue, phenylalanine or tryptophan, is missing, so a read error is likely. The gene calls are TRBV5-1 and TRBJ2-3; D is unresolved. The CDR3 loop spans 15 amino acids. V was shortened by 5 bases and J by 1 base, with 14 bases between the two germline ends. Germline-derived CDR1 and CDR2 are SGHRS and YFSETQ. The chain's CDR3 is CASRSQGPGTDTQYL. CDR3 nucleotides: TGCGCCAGCAGGTCCCAAGGGCCTGGCACAGATACGCAGTATCTT.

This clonotype was counted ten times or more. This chain links TRBV2 with TRBJ2-3, with unresolved D. V gave up 7 bases and J gave up 5 bases, with 16 bases separating them. This CDR3 has 14 residues. Germline CDR1 and CDR2: SNHLY and FYNNEI. For the CDR3, the DNA is TGTGCCAGCACCCCGTTAATAGCAAAAGATACGCAGTATTTT. Its protein product is CASTPLIAKDTQYF.

The chain uses TRBV7-9 and TRBJ2-5; perhaps TRBD2 as D (6 bases). Between the trimmed V and J ends, which lost 5 bases and 5 bases, there was a span of 18 bases. Germline CDR1 SEHNR, CDR2 FQNEAQ (reference sequence). This CDR3 has 15 amino acids. The CDR3: CASSLGSGQSETQYF. In DNA form, the CDR3 reads TGTGCCAGCAGCCTGGGAAGCGGGCAGAGCGAGACCCAGTACTTC.

This clonotype was detected a few times. The chain combines TRBV20-1 with TRBJ1-4, with 10 bases fitting TRBD1. Germline assignment: CDR1 DFQATT and CDR2 SNEGSKA (reference sequence). V gave up 3 bases and J gave up 10 bases; unmatched junction bases: 14. The CDR3 is 16 residues long. The CDR3 DNA reads as TGCAGTGCTAGCCCCGGGACAGGGGACGGTTTTGGAAAACTGTTTTTT. Translating it yields CSASPGTGDGFGKLFF.

This rearrangement joins TRBV28 to TRBJ2-7; D tentatively fits TRBD1 or TRBD2 (7 bases each). CDR1 and CDR2 (germline): MDHEN, SYDVKM. The CDR3 has 16 residues. V was pared by 6 bases and J by 3 bases, with 21 bases between. The CDR3 spells CASRPDPGGGHYEQYF. CDR3 DNA sequence: TGTGCCAGCAGACCTGATCCAGGGGGGGGGCACTACGAGCAGTACTTC.

The chain recombines TRBV30 with TRBJ2-3; TRBD2 matches at 8 bases. The CDR3 contains 14 residues. Germline V gene sequence: CDR1 GTSNPN, CDR2 SVGIG (reference sequence). Trimming took 1 base from V and 3 from J; bases not matched to a gene: 3. CDR3 region: CAWSASGLTDTQYF. The DNA of the CDR3 is TGTGCCTGGAGTGCTAGCGGGTTGACAGATACGCAGTATTTT.

This clonotype was detected only a few times. This chain joins TRBV7-3 and TRBJ2-1; D possibly corresponds to TRBD1 (6 bases). The CDR3 consists of 16 residues. Trimming took 4 bases from V and 5 from J, leaving 18 bases between them. Germline CDR1 is SGHTA and CDR2 is FQGTGA. The DNA of the CDR3 is TGTGCCAGCAGCTCCGGACCGCGAGGGGGACACAATGAGCAGTTCTTC. The encoded protein is CASSSGPRGGHNEQFF.

This clonotype occurred a few times. The chain joins TRBV6-4 to TRBJ2-6; D gene ambiguous. CDR1 and CDR2 (germline): MRHNA, SNTAGT. V was cut by 0 bases and J by 0 bases, with 3 bases left in between. This CDR3 is 15 amino acids long. In nucleotides, the CDR3 is TGTGCCAGCAGTGACTCAAGCTCTGGGGCCAACGTCCTGACTTTC. Residues: CASSDSSSGANVLTF.